This T cell receptor (beta chain) was sequenced in a study of blood T cell repertoires in COVID-19 (dated by TCRdb to the early 2020s). For the wider study: Samples covering the acute and convalescent phases of COVID-19 were provided by collaborators in the United States, Italy and Spain. The prospective study material was composed of cDNA or gDNA derived from T cells, B-cell-depleted T cells, or PBMCs. The dataset comprised deeply sampled blood TCRbeta repertoires from subjects exposed to, actively infected with, or recovered from COVID-19. Where HLA class I and class II types were available, the types were taken from metadata supplied by the sample provider, not from assay-based typing. The repertoires were released in a freely available public database meant as a resource for research on the immune response to SARS-CoV-2. Samples were obtained from the ongoing ImmuneRACE study (first 160 participants) and from some 1,200 subjects provided by 6 global collaborators. The sample metadata nearly always contained a de-identified subject ID, COVID-19 status, age in years and sex.

A second Seattle source provided samples from volunteer blood donors who had recovered from COVID-19. Each collaborating institution followed its own protocols to collect whole blood in K2EDTA tubes. For TCRbeta analysis, collaborators shipped samples as frozen whole blood, isolated PBMCs, or DNA extracted from either of those sample types. As concerns this clone: Its antigen is not yet known. Per-base quality was not reported, and no clone a single base away is much larger than it.

The study at large found these results: How much clinical and demographic metadata was included differed by source and by participant, and the metadata was provided uncurated.

The germline V gene yields SGHRS for CDR1 and YFSETQ for CDR2. The junction shows trimming of 8 bases on V and 6 bases on J, plus 20 bases between the germline ends. The cysteine opens and the phenylalanine closes a CDR3 of 15 amino acids. Kept here is only the CDR3 DNA, which spans 45 bases and is read in frame from base 1. TCRbeta CDR3 regions were amplified from genomic DNA using the immunoSEQ Assay, a bias-controlled multiplex PCR. The study's processing was this. The number of nucleated cells in each sample was estimated by amplification of reference gene primers within the assay. To quantify the absolute abundance of each unique TCRbeta CDR3 rearrangement, sequence reads were collapsed and filtered. For each sample, productive Simpson clonality was calculated by taking the square root of Simpson's diversity index across productive rearrangements. TCRdb retrieved this table from immuneACCESS and kept in-frame rearrangements only. Not all clones are present; in checked studies, unresolved V genes account for under half, and no reason is known for the remainder. V and J calls and clone size are those listed in that table; D and trimming were worked out from the DNA. The table for this sample lists approximately 250,000 clones; over 80% of them were counted only once. The ten largest clones add up to about 1.5% of the sample.

Rearrangement joined TRBV5-1 to TRBJ2-2, and the D gene may be TRBD1, 6 bases matching. Material for sequencing was peripheral blood. The sequence was obtained from a woman in her forties who had recovered from COVID-19. The CDR3: CASSTQGKVSGELFF. Read as DNA, the sequence is TGCGCCAGTTCAACCCAGGGGAAGGTTTCCGGGGAGCTGTTTTTT.